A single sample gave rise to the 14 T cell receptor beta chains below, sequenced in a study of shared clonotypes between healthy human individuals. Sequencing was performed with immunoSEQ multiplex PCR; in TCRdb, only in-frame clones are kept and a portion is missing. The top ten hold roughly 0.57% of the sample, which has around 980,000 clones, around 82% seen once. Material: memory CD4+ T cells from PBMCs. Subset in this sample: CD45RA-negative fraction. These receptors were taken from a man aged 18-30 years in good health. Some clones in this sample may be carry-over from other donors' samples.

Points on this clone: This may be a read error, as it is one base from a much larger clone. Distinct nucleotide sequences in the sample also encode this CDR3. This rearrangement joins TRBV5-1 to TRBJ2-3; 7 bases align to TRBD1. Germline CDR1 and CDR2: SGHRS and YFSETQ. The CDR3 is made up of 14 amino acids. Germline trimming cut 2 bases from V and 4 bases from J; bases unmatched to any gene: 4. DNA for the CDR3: TGCGCCAGCAGCTTCGGTCAGGGGGCAGATACGCAGTATTTT. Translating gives CASSFGQGADTQYF.

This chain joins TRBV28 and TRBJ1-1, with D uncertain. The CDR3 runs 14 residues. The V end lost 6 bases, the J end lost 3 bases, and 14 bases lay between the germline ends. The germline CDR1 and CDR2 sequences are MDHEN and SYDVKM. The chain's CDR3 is CASRRRRQDTEAFF. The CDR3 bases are TGTGCCAGCAGACGACGGCGTCAAGACACTGAAGCTTTCTTT.

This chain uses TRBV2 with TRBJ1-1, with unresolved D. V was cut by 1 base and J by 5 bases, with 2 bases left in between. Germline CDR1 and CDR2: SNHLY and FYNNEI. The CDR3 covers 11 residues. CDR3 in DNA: TGTGCCAGCAGTGAAGTAACTGAAGCTTTCTTT. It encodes CASSEVTEAFF.

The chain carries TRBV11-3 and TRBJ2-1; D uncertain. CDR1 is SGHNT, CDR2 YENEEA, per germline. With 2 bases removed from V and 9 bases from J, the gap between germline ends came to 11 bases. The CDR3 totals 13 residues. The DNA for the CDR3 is TGTGCCAGCAGCTTATCTTCAACACTTGAGCAGTTCTTC. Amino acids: CASSLSSTLEQFF.

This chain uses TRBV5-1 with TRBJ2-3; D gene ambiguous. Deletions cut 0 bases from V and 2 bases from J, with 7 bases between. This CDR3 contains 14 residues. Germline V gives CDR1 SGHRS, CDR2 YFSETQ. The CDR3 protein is CASSLEHITDTQYF. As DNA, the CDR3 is TGCGCCAGCAGCTTGGAGCATATCACAGATACGCAGTATTTT.

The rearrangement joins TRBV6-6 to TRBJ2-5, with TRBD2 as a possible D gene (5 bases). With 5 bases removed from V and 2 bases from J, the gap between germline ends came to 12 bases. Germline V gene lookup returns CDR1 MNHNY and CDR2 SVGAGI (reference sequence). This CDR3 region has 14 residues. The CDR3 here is CASSPGWEQETQYF. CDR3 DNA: TGTGCCAGCAGTCCTGGGTGGGAGCAAGAGACCCAGTACTTC.

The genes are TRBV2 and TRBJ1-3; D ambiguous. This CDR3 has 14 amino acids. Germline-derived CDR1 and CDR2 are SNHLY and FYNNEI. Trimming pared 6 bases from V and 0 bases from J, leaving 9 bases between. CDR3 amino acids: CASSGVFSGNTIYF. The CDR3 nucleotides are TGTGCCAGCAGCGGAGTTTTCTCTGGAAACACCATATATTTT.

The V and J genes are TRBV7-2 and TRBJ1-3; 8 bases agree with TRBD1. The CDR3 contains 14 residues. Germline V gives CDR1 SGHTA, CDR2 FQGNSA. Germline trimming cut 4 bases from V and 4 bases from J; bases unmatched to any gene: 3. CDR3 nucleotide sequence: TGTGCCAGCAGCTCCCGGGACAGGGGAAACACCATATATTTT. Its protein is CASSSRDRGNTIYF.

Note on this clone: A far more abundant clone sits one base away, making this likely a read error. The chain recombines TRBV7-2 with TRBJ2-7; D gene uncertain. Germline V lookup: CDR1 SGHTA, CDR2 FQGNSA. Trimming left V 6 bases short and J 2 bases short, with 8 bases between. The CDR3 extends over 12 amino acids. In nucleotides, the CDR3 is TGTGCCAGCAGGCTGGGGACCTACGAGCAGTACTTC. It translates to CASRLGTYEQYF.

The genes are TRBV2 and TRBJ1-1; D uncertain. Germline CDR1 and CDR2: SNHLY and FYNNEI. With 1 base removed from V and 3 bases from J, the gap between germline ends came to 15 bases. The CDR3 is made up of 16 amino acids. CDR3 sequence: CASSEGNGVRDTEAFF. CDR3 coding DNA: TGTGCCAGCAGTGAAGGGAATGGGGTCCGCGACACTGAAGCTTTCTTT. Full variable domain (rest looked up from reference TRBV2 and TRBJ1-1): EPEVTQTPSHQVTQMGQEVILRCVPISNHLYFYWYRQILGQKVEFLVSFYNNEISEKSEIFDDQFSVERPDGSNFTLKIRSTKLEDSAMYFCASSEGNGVRDTEAFFGQGTRLTVV.

CDR3 sequence (DNA): TGTGCCAGCAGTGCCTTCAATGAGCAGTTCTTC. Residues: CASSAFNEQFF. This chain uses TRBV6-5 with TRBJ2-1, with D unclear. The CDR3 extends over 11 amino acids. Germline lookup yields CDR1 MNHEY and CDR2 SVGAGI. Between the trimmed V and J ends, which lost 5 bases and 6 bases, there was a span of 5 bases.

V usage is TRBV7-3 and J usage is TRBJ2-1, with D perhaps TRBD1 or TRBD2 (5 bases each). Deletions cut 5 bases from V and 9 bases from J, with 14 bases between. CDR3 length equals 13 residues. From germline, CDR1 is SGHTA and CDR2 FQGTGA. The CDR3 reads CASSPSTGTEQFF. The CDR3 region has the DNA TGTGCCAGCAGCCCCAGCACCGGGACTGAGCAGTTCTTC.

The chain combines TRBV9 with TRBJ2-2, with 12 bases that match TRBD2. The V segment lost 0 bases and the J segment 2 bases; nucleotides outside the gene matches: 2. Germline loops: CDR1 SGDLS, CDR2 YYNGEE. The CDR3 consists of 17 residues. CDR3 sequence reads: CASSVVGLAGNTGELFF. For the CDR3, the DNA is TGTGCCAGCAGCGTAGTCGGACTAGCGGGAAACACCGGGGAGCTGTTTTTT.

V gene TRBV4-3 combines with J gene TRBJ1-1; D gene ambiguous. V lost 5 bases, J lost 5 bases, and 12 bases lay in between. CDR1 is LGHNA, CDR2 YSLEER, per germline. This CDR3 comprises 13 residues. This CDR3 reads CASSSWVGTEAFF. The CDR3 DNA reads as TGCGCCAGCAGCTCATGGGTTGGGACTGAAGCTTTCTTT.